This T cell receptor beta chain comes out of a study of beta chain features in type 1 diabetes. Expressed TCRB transcripts were sequenced because the entire RNA isolate underwent reverse transcription. Profiled with immunoSEQ multiplex PCR; TCRdb holds only in-frame clones, not every one. The table lists roughly 250,000 clones, about 20% of them singletons. On this clone itself: Its antigen is unidentified.

General study findings and limits: Among patients with Type 1 diabetes, TCRB CDR3s were moderately but significantly shorter in every one of the four CD4+ subsets. Over-representation of high TCR-expressing cells was a possible consequence of cDNA sequencing.

CD4+ naive, central memory, regulatory and stem cell-like memory cells were sorted via CD45RO/CCR7/CD25/CD127/CD95/CD27. The sequence was collected from a woman in her thirties or forties with type 1 diabetes. Specimen: naive CD4+ T cells from blood.

The CDR3 DNA sequence: TGTGCCAGCAGCCCGCGCCCGGACAGCTATGGCTACACCTTC. Protein sequence: CASSPRPDSYGYTF. The chain joins TRBV7-2 to TRBJ1-2; D may be TRBD1 (6 bases). V lost 5 bases and J 4 bases, leaving 14 bases between the germline ends. This CDR3 contains 14 residues. Germline V CDR1 and CDR2: SGHTA, FQGNSA.